This T cell receptor (beta chain) was captured in a study of blood T cell repertoires in COVID-19 (TCRdb year 2020). Concerning the study at large: The collaborator samples originated in the United States, Italy and Spain and spanned the acute and convalescent phases of COVID-19. The prospective study material was composed of cDNA or gDNA derived from T cells, B-cell-depleted T cells, or PBMCs. The dataset comprised deeply sampled blood TCRbeta repertoires from subjects exposed to, actively infected with, or recovered from COVID-19. A freely available public database, intended as a resource for researchers studying the immune response to SARS-CoV-2, is where the repertoires were released. Samples came from the ongoing ImmuneRACE study (first 160 participants) plus 1,254 subjects from 6 global collaborators. Sample metadata almost always included a de-identified subject ID, COVID-19 status, age in years and sex. HLA class I and class II types, where available, came from metadata supplied by the sample provider rather than from assay-based typing.

Results the study describes overall, beyond this receptor: The amount of clinical and demographic metadata varied by source and participant and was provided uncurated.

As regards this clone: Its antigen is unknown. Base qualities are missing; no much larger clone stands one base away.

TCRbeta CDR3 regions were amplified from genomic DNA by means of the immunoSEQ Assay, a bias-controlled multiplex PCR. The study's own analysis went as follows. Nucleated cell counts per sample were estimated from amplification of reference gene primers within the assay. To quantify the absolute abundance of each unique TCRbeta CDR3 rearrangement, sequence reads were collapsed and filtered. For each sample, productive Simpson clonality was calculated as the square root of Simpson's diversity index over productive rearrangements. The source is immuneACCESS, and TCRdb retained only in-frame sequences with V and J called. Part of the clones is not carried over; for the studies checked, unresolved V genes explain less than half of this, and the remainder is unexplained. V and J calls plus clone size are reproduced from that table; the DNA served to infer D and trimming. Present in this sample are 300,000 to 400,000 clones, 88% of which were seen just once. About 6.7% of the sample comes from the top ten.

The germline ends are 11 bases apart after V is trimmed by 4 bases and J by 8 bases. For CDR1 and CDR2, the germline V gene lists KGHSH and LQKENI. Spanning cysteine to phenylalanine, the CDR3 consists of 12 amino acids. CDR3 DNA is the only sequence kept; it has 36 bases, read in frame from the first base. In Seattle, one collaborating source enrolled patients while the infection was active and tracked those patients longitudinally over the course of disease. The collaborating institutions used their own protocols to collect whole blood in K2EDTA tubes. For TCRbeta analysis, collaborator samples were shipped as frozen whole blood, as isolated PBMCs, or as DNA extracted from either sample type.

The clonotype was recovered from a woman aged 65 to 85 with COVID-19, enrolled during active disease. Material for sequencing was peripheral blood. The chain couples TRBV18 to TRBJ1-2; the D gene cannot be named for sure. CDR3 region: CASSRREAGYTF. The nucleotide sequence is given as TGTGCCAGCTCACGGCGTGAGGCCGGCTACACCTTC.